The 22 T cell receptor beta chains in this list originate from one sample, sequenced in a study of radiation and T cells in renal cell carcinoma. The data were produced by immunoSEQ multiplex PCR, yet TCRdb's version contains in-frame clones alone and is incomplete. The repertoire holds fewer than 200,000 clones, with about 87% as singletons. Noted time point: blood 4 weeks post-SBRT, at nephrectomy. The sample's treatment: 15 Gy SBRT to primary tumor, nephrectomy 4 weeks later. The specimen comprised blood, sampled from a patient whose treatment included radiotherapy and nephrectomy. The source is a woman between 45 and 65 years old with renal cell carcinoma.

This chain joins TRBV19 and TRBJ1-1; possibly TRBD1 for D (6 bases). The CDR3 runs to 12 residues. Per the germline V gene, CDR1 is LNHDA and CDR2 is SQIVND (reference sequence). Trimming took 5 bases from V and 11 from J, leaving 15 bases between them. This CDR3 reads CASSPPLGAAFF. Here the CDR3 DNA reads TGTGCCAGTAGTCCACCCCTGGGGGCGGCTTTCTTT.

The CDR3 DNA sequence: TGTGCCAGCACCGATAGCGGGGGACCTAATTACAATGAGCAGTTCTTC. Translation: CASTDSGGPNYNEQFF. J is TRBJ2-1 and V is TRBV7-8; 9 bases fit TRBD2. Losses at the gene ends were 7 bases for V and 4 bases for J; bases not matched to a gene: 11. The germline V gene encodes CDR1 SGHVS and CDR2 FQNEAQ. CDR3 length: 16 residues.

The rearrangement links TRBV1 to TRBJ1-2; whether TRBD1, the table's D call, matches the DNA was not checked. TRBV1 is flagged as a pseudogene. This CDR3 contains 12 residues. The CDR3 region has the DNA TGCACCAGCAGCCAAGATTCAGGGGGGTACACCTTC. It translates to CTSSQDSGGYTF.

The V and J genes are TRBV14 and TRBJ2-5; TRBD1 is a possible D gene (6 bases). The CDR3 covers 15 residues. With 0 bases removed from V and 5 bases from J, the gap between germline ends came to 13 bases. The germline V gene has CDR1 SGHDN and CDR2 FVKESK. The CDR3 DNA is TGTGCCAGCAGCCAAGAGTTACAGGGCCTCGAGACCCAGTACTTC. This encodes CASSQELQGLETQYF.

The CDR3 loop is CARDRTGELFF. The CDR3 DNA is TGTGCCAGAGACAGAACCGGGGAGCTGTTTTTT. V is TRBV30 and J is TRBJ2-2; D might be TRBD1 (5 bases). The CDR3 consists of 11 residues. V dropped 8 bases and J dropped 5 bases, with 9 bases sitting between them. Looked up from germline, CDR1 is GTSNPN and CDR2 is SVGIG (reference sequence). The full variable domain, in which reference TRBV30 and TRBJ2-2 provide the parts outside the CDR3, is SQTIHQWPATLVQPVGSPLSLECTVEGTSNPNLYWYRQAAGRGLQLLFYSVGIGQISSEVPQNLSASRPQDRQFILSSKKLLLSDSGFYLCARDRTGELFFGEGSRLTVL.

The table lists this clone with a few counts. The chain carries TRBV5-1 and TRBJ1-2; TRBD1 might be the D (6 bases). V was cut by 4 bases and J by 2 bases, with 6 bases left in between. The germline V gene has CDR1 SGHRS and CDR2 YFSETQ. This CDR3 spans 12 amino acids. In nucleotides, the CDR3 is TGCGCCAGCAGCGGACAGAACTATGGCTACACCTTC. It yields the protein CASSGQNYGYTF.

This chain links TRBV4-3 with TRBJ1-5; possible D gene TRBD1, 5 bases. Germline assignment: CDR1 LGHNA and CDR2 YSLEER. V gave up 0 bases and J gave up 6 bases, with 9 bases separating them. CDR3 size: 14 residues. The CDR3 nucleotides are TGCGCCAGCAGCCAAGATGGGGGTCCTCAGCCCCAGCATTTT. It yields the protein CASSQDGGPQPQHF.

V gene TRBV11-2 combines with J gene TRBJ2-7, with D perhaps TRBD2 (6 bases). The V end was cut by 3 bases, the J end by 3 bases, with 15 bases between. Germline V gene data show CDR1 as SGHAT and CDR2 as FQNNGV. CDR3 length equals 15 residues. The CDR3 nucleotides read TGTGCCAGCAGCTTCGGGAGACGGGTACTCTACGAGCAGTACTTC. As protein: CASSFGRRVLYEQYF.

The chain links TRBV11-2 to TRBJ1-3, with 10 bases matching TRBD1. The germline gives CDR1 SGHAT, CDR2 FQNNGV. The CDR3 sequence is 16 residues long. The ends lost 5 bases at V and 2 bases at J; junction bases unmatched: 6. The CDR3 region is CASSDTGTGAGNTIYF. Written as DNA, the CDR3 is TGTGCCAGCAGCGACACCGGGACAGGGGCTGGAAACACCATATATTTT.

The chain has TRBV10-3 and TRBJ1-3; no firm D call. The CDR3 consists of 19 residues. Deletions cut 3 bases from V and 0 bases from J, with 21 bases between. Germline CDR1 reads ENHRY; CDR2 reads SYGVKD. This CDR3 is CAISDPSSALSSSGNTIYF. The CDR3 DNA reads as TGTGCCATCAGTGATCCTAGTTCGGCTCTTTCGAGCTCTGGAAACACCATATATTTT.

The genes are TRBV9 and TRBJ1-1; D uncertain. Per the germline V gene, CDR1 is SGDLS and CDR2 is YYNGEE. This CDR3 is 13 amino acids long. The germline V and J ends were trimmed by 0 bases and 2 bases, with 5 bases remaining between them. CDR3 region: CASSVVPNTEAFF. The CDR3 DNA follows: TGTGCCAGCAGCGTAGTTCCAAACACTGAAGCTTTCTTT.

The sample holds a few counts of this clone. The rearrangement links TRBV7-2 to TRBJ2-5; 7 positions agree with TRBD1. The germline gives CDR1 SGHTA, CDR2 FQGNSA. This CDR3 has 15 residues. V trimming: 0 bases; J trimming: 4 bases; junction bases outside the gene matches: 5. The CDR3 loop is CASSLAFTGAETQYF. DNA for the CDR3: TGTGCCAGCAGCTTAGCCTTCACAGGGGCAGAGACCCAGTACTTC.

The genes are TRBV19 and TRBJ1-1; weak D call: TRBD1 (5 bases). The V gene's germline CDR1 is LNHDA and CDR2 SQIVND (reference sequence). CDR3 length equals 13 residues. Trimming removed 6 bases at V and 0 bases at J, with 8 bases between. CDR3 nucleotides: TGTGCCAGTAGGGGGGGACTGAACACTGAAGCTTTCTTT. Its translation is CASRGGLNTEAFF.

The DNA of the CDR3 is TGCGCCAGCAGCTTGGGGGACAGGGCCCATCAGCCCCAGCATTTT. Protein: CASSLGDRAHQPQHF. V is TRBV5-1 and J is TRBJ1-5, with 9 bases identical to TRBD1. The CDR3 has 15 residues. V gave up 0 bases and J gave up 5 bases; unmatched junction bases: 3. CDR1 and CDR2 from the germline V gene are SGHRS and YFSETQ.

The chain couples TRBV6-1 to TRBJ2-7, with D possibly being TRBD1 or TRBD2 (5 bases each). Germline V gene sequence: CDR1 MNHNS, CDR2 SASEGT. The CDR3 has 14 amino acids. V was shortened by 7 bases and J by 3 bases, with 16 bases between the two germline ends. The CDR3 sequence: CASTPGTMFYEQYF. DNA of the CDR3: TGTGCCAGCACCCCCGGGACGATGTTCTACGAGCAGTACTTC.

Here the CDR3 DNA reads TGTGCCAGCAGGAGACAAGGGGATCACTATGGCTACACCTTC. Its protein is CASRRQGDHYGYTF. This chain connects TRBV6-5 to TRBJ1-2, with D perhaps TRBD1 (5 bases). The CDR3 totals 14 residues. Trimming shortened V by 6 bases and J by 3 bases, and 14 bases separated the two germline ends. Germline V gives CDR1 MNHEY, CDR2 SVGAGI.

This chain links TRBV5-1 with TRBJ2-5; 7 bases line up with TRBD1. Germline loops: CDR1 SGHRS, CDR2 YFSETQ. There are 15 residues in the CDR3. The V segment lost 8 bases and the J segment 9 bases; nucleotides outside the gene matches: 19. CDR3 DNA: TGCGCCAGTCGACTGAGAATAGACAGGGTGGAGGCCCAGTACTTC. Amino acids: CASRLRIDRVEAQYF.

The chain links TRBV10-3 to TRBJ2-5, with 12 nucleotides matching TRBD2. The V gene end was trimmed by 6 bases and the J gene end by 5 bases; junction bases not matched to a gene: 7. In germline, CDR1 is ENHRY, CDR2 SYGVKD. The CDR3 is 15 amino acids. The CDR3 sequence: CAIRASGGALETQYF. The CDR3 region has the DNA TGTGCCATCAGAGCTAGCGGGGGGGCCTTGGAGACCCAGTACTTC.

The gene calls are TRBV5-8 and TRBJ2-1, with D unclear. V lost 4 bases to trimming and J lost 5 bases, with 28 bases between them. Germline CDR1 and CDR2: SGHTS and YDEGEE. CDR3 size: 19 residues. The CDR3 is CASSGIRGALSNTDNEQFF. CDR3 sequence (DNA): TGTGCCAGCAGCGGGATAAGAGGAGCATTATCCAATACCGACAATGAGCAGTTCTTC.

The genes are TRBV5-1 and TRBJ1-5; 7 positions agree with TRBD1. Germline V CDR1 and CDR2: SGHRS, YFSETQ. With 4 bases clipped from V and 6 bases from J, the junction kept 7 bases outside the gene matches. The CDR3 is 14 amino acids. In DNA form, the CDR3 reads TGCGCCAGCAGCCAATCGACAGGGTCTCAGCCCCAGCATTTT. Its protein is CASSQSTGSQPQHF. Supplemented by reference TRBV5-1 and TRBJ1-5, the full variable domain reads KAGVTQTPRYLIKTRGQQVTLSCSPISGHRSVSWYQQTPGQGLQFLFEYFSETQRNKGNFPGRFSGRQFSNSRSEMNVSTLELGDSALYLCASSQSTGSQPQHFGDGTRLSIL.

The chain recombines TRBV29-1 with TRBJ2-1; 14 bases line up with TRBD2. The CDR3 totals 15 residues. CDR1 is SQVTM and CDR2 is ANQGSEA in the germline V gene. The CDR3: CSAGTSGGPYNEQFF. The CDR3, as DNA: TGCAGTGCCGGGACTAGCGGGGGCCCCTACAATGAGCAGTTCTTC.

The CDR3 loop is CASSPNNYGYTF. The CDR3 nucleotides read TGTGCCAGCTCACCAAATAACTATGGCTACACCTTC. The chain joins TRBV18 to TRBJ1-2; no reliable D call. The length of the CDR3 is 12 residues. The V gene lost 2 bases and the J gene lost 1 base, with 2 bases spanning the gap. Germline V gene sequence: CDR1 KGHSH, CDR2 LQKENI.